This entry lists 13 T cell receptor beta chains sequenced from one sample in a study of T cells in Graves' hyperthyroidism and ophthalmopathy. Amplification yielded TCR beta CDR3 regions, with RNA transcripts as the source. TCR CDR3 regions were first amplified by RT-PCR with HTBI primers. TCRdb reprocessed the multiplex PCR reads via MiXCR and lists one record per CDR3 protein. Counted here are 500,000 to 650,000 distinct CDR3 sequences, approximately 17% occurring once; the ten biggest clones make up 15% to 20%. Sequenced: blood. Receptors were obtained from a woman between 18 and 30 years old with Graves' ophthalmopathy.

The J gene is TRBJ2-1, the V gene TRBV20-1, with 9 bases identical to TRBD2. The CDR3 totals 15 residues. CDR1 DFQATT and CDR2 SNEGSKA come from the germline V gene (reference sequence). After removal of 1 base from V and 5 bases from J, the junction contained 6 bases not matched to a gene. The CDR3 coding sequence is TGCAGTGCTAGAGTGCTAGCGGGGCCCAACAATGAGCAGTTCTTC. Its protein is CSARVLAGPNNEQFF.

The sample holds many counts of this clonotype. The chain carries TRBV6-1 and TRBJ1-5; D might be TRBD1 (6 bases). Deletions cut 2 bases from V and 4 bases from J, with 21 bases between. Germline CDR1 is MNHNS and CDR2 is SASEGT. The CDR3 is 18 amino acids. The CDR3 sequence is CASSESVRGGIANQPQHF. DNA of the CDR3: TGTGCCAGCAGTGAAAGTGTCAGGGGAGGCATAGCAAATCAGCCCCAGCATTTT.

This clonotype was seen only a few times. The gene calls are TRBV7-9 and TRBJ1-5; D unclear. The CDR3 has 13 amino acids. Trimming shortened V by 3 bases and J by 7 bases, and 10 bases separated the two germline ends. Germline CDR1 is SEHNR and CDR2 is FQNEAQ (reference sequence). CDR3 nucleotide sequence: TGTGCCAGCAGCTTTGCGAGGGAGCAGCCCCAGCATTTT. Protein: CASSFAREQPQHF.

This clonotype showed up many times. The chain carries TRBV7-2 and TRBJ2-3, with 9 bases lining up with TRBD2. The CDR3 totals 16 residues. V shed 5 bases and J 5 bases; nucleotides not matched to a gene: 11. Per the germline V gene, CDR1 is SGHTA and CDR2 is FQGNSA. CDR3 coding DNA: TGTGCCAGCAGCCCAGGTGGCGGGGGGGGAGGAGATACGCAGTATTTT. Protein sequence: CASSPGGGGGGDTQYF.

The chain joins TRBV5-4 to TRBJ2-7; unclear D gene. Trimming shortened V by 3 bases and J by 3 bases, and 10 bases separated the two germline ends. CDR1 and CDR2 from the germline V gene are SGHNT and YYREEE (reference sequence). The CDR3 length is 13 residues. The CDR3 DNA is TGTGCCAGCAGCTCCGGGCCCTTCTACGAGCAGTACTTC. Translating it yields CASSSGPFYEQYF.

In this sample, this clonotype turned up many times. J is TRBJ1-1 and V is TRBV11-2, with D hard to call. This CDR3 is 12 amino acids long. CDR1 SGHAT and CDR2 FQNNGV come from the germline V gene. The V gene lost 11 bases and the J gene lost 1 base, with 11 bases spanning the gap. DNA of the CDR3: TGTGCCTGTGCCGAACCGAACACTGAAGCTTTCTTT. Protein product: CACAEPNTEAFF. The full variable domain, in which reference TRBV11-2 and TRBJ1-1 provide the parts outside the CDR3, is EAGVAQSPRYKIIEKRQSVAFWCNPISGHATLYWYQQILGQGPKLLIQFQNNGVVDDSQLPKDRFSAERLKGVDSTLKIQPAKLEDSAVYLCACAEPNTEAFFGQGTRLTVV.

This clonotype occurred a few times. Since no conserved phenylalanine or tryptophan closes the CDR3, a read error is the likely cause. The chain recombines TRBV28 with TRBJ2-7; 8 positions match TRBD1. V shed 3 bases and J 3 bases; nucleotides not matched to a gene: 1. This CDR3 has 13 amino acids. The germline gives CDR1 MDHEN, CDR2 SYDVKM. CDR3 coding DNA: TGTGCCAGCAGTTTGGGACAGGACTACGAGCAGTACCTC. Its translation is CASSLGQDYEQYL.

This clonotype was found many times. The chain links TRBV5-1 to TRBJ1-2; 11 bases fit TRBD1. After removal of 4 bases from V and 2 bases from J, the junction contained 10 bases not matched to a gene. This CDR3 contains 17 residues. CDR1 and CDR2 (germline): SGHRS, YFSETQ. The CDR3 reads CASSNLGTGGSNYGYTF. The CDR3 region has the DNA TGCGCCAGCAGCAACCTCGGGACAGGGGGTTCCAACTATGGCTACACCTTC.

Concerning this clonotype itself: Being one base from a much bigger clone, this may be a read error. The chain is built from TRBV11-2 and TRBJ2-7; D is possibly TRBD2 (7 bases). This CDR3 comprises 16 residues. Germline CDR1 and CDR2: SGHAT and FQNNGV. The CDR3 DNA follows: TGTGCCAGCAGCCCACCACCAGGCCGGGGGGCGTACGAGCGGTACTTC. It yields the protein CASSPPPGRGAYERYF.

This clonotype has at least ten counts. V and J are TRBV7-9 and TRBJ2-5; D is uncertain. Germline V gives CDR1 SEHNR, CDR2 FQNEAQ (reference sequence). Trimming left V 5 bases short and J 2 bases short, with 3 bases between. This CDR3 is built from 11 residues. In nucleotides, the CDR3 is TGTGCCAGCAGCCGTCAAGAGACCCAGTACTTC. Translated: CASSRQETQYF.

The V call is TRBV19, the J call TRBJ2-5; D not certain. The CDR3 is 14 amino acids. Trimming cost V 3 bases and J 3 bases, with 11 bases left between them. Germline CDR1 and CDR2: LNHDA and SQIVND (reference sequence). As DNA, the CDR3 is TGTGCCAGTAGTATGACGGAAAGGGAAGAGACCCAGTACTTC. Translating it yields CASSMTEREETQYF.

The table lists this clonotype with many counts. The chain carries TRBV7-9 and TRBJ1-1; D is possibly TRBD1 (6 bases). The V end was cut by 4 bases, the J end by 3 bases, with 15 bases between. There are 15 residues in the CDR3. The V gene's germline CDR1 is SEHNR and CDR2 FQNEAQ (reference sequence). This CDR3 is CASSWGLGVDTEAFF. The CDR3 DNA reads TGTGCCAGCAGCTGGGGGCTCGGGGTTGACACTGAAGCTTTCTTT.

This clonotype was recorded at least ten times. This chain links TRBV7-8 with TRBJ2-1; TRBD1 agrees at 12 bases. With V trimmed by 5 bases and J by 9 bases, 8 bases remained unmatched. The CDR3 covers 15 residues. Per germline, CDR1 SGHVS and CDR2 FQNEAQ. The CDR3 nucleotides read TGTGCCAGCAGCACGCCGGGACAGGGGGCCGGTGAGCAGTTCTTC. Residues: CASSTPGQGAGEQFF. Full variable domain (remainder filled in from reference TRBV7-8 and TRBJ2-1): GAGVSQSPRYKVAKRGQDVALRCDPISGHVSLFWYQQALGQGPEFLTYFQNEAQLDKSGLPSDRFFAERPEGSVSTLKIQRTQQEDSAVYLCASSTPGQGAGEQFFGPGTRLTVL.